The clone carrying this T cell receptor beta chain was counted a few times. The antigen is not known. Then a second PCR, running about 6 to 12 cycles, was carried out with a sample-barcoded 5' primer and a J-beta primer mix. TCRdb fed the 5' RACE reads into MiXCR, producing one record per CDR3 protein. The table includes a few hundred thousand distinct CDR3 sequences, approximately 27% detected once. This specimen comes from a study of blood T cells in healthy people across ages. Study-wide points: Underestimates were what the diversity estimates from one million T cells were considered to be.

Per germline, CDR1 SGDLS and CDR2 YYNGEE. The ends were cut back, 2 bases at V and 2 bases at J, with 13 bases in the middle. The CDR3 loop spans 15 amino acids. The chain joins TRBV9 to TRBJ1-2; D possibly corresponds to TRBD1 (5 bases). Material for sequencing was blood. This TCR derives from a woman between 70 and 85 years old in good health. In DNA form, the CDR3 reads TGTGCCAGCAGCGTGGCCGGAGGGGCAAACTATGGCTACACCTTC. Translation: CASSVAGGANYGYTF.